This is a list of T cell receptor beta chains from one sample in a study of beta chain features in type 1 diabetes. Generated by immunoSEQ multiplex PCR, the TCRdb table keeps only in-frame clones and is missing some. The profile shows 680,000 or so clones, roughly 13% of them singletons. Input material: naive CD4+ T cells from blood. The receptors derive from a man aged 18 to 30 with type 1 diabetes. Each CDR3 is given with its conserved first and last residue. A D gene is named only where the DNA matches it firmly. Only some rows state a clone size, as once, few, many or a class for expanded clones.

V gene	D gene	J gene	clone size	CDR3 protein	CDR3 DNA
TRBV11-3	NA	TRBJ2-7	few	CASSLESTYEQYF	TGTGCCAGCAGCTTAGAATCAACCTACGAGCAGTACTTC
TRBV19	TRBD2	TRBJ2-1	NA	CASSIESGTSGSYNEQFF	TGTGCCAGTAGTATAGAATCCGGGACTAGCGGCTCCTACAATGAGCAGTTCTTC
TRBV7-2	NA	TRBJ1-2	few	CASSTGTAYGYTF	TGTGCCAGCAGCACCGGGACGGCCTATGGCTACACCTTC
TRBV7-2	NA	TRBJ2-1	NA	CASSLYYNLRDEQFF	TGTGCCAGCAGCCTTTACTACAATCTTCGGGATGAGCAGTTCTTC
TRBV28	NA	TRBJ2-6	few	CASSPSWTVLTF	TGTGCCAGCAGTCCAAGCTGGACAGTCCTGACTTTC
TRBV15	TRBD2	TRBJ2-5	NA	CATSRDTGLAHF	TGTGCCACCAGCAGAGATACGGGACTAGCCCACTTC
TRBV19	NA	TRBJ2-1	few	CASSHTSGHEQFF	TGTGCCAGTAGCCATACTTCGGGGCATGAGCAGTTCTTC
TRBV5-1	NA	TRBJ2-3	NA	CASSLDATDTQYF	TGCGCCAGCAGCTTGGACGCCACAGATACGCAGTATTTT
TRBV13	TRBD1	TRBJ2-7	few	CASSTGVSYEQYF	TGTGCCAGCAGCACAGGGGTTTCCTACGAGCAGTACTTC
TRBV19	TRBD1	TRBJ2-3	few	CASSLGQGSTDTQYF	TGTGCCAGTAGTCTCGGACAGGGGAGCACAGATACGCAGTATTTT
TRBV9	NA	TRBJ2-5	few	CASSAGAGLQETQYF	TGTGCCAGCAGCGCTGGGGCAGGCCTGCAAGAGACCCAGTACTTC
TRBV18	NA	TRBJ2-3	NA	CASSGGLQGTDTQYF	TGTGCCAGCTCGGGCGGCCTCCAGGGCACAGATACGCAGTATTTT
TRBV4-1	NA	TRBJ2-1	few	CASSRGGYNEQFF	TGCGCCAGCAGCCGGGGCGGCTACAATGAGCAGTTCTTC
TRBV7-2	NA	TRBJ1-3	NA	CASSLAQGSGNTIYF	TGTGCCAGCAGCTTGGCTCAGGGGTCGGGAAACACCATATATTTT
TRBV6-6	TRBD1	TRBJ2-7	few	CASRPGLGQGIVEQYF	TGTGCCAGCAGGCCGGGGCTGGGACAGGGGATTGTCGAGCAGTACTTC
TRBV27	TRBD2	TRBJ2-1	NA	CASSSMAASGGVGEQFF	TGTGCCAGCAGTTCTATGGCCGCTAGCGGGGGGGTGGGTGAGCAGTTCTTC
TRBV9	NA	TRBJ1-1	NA	CASSPPGAPNTEAFF	TGTGCCAGCAGCCCTCCAGGGGCCCCGAACACTGAAGCTTTCTTT
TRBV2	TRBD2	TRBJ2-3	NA	CATRGEKDTQYF	TGTGCCACCCGGGGGGAGAAAGATACGCAGTATTTT
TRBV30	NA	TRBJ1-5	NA	CAWSAPGRDWGNQPQHF	TGTGCCTGGAGTGCGCCAGGGAGGGATTGGGGCAATCAGCCCCAGCATTTT
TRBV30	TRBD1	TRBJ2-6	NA	CAWSTGQGYSGANVLTF	TGTGCCTGGAGCACCGGACAGGGATACTCTGGGGCCAACGTCCTGACTTTC
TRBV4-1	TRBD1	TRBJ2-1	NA	CASSQVAGGREQFF	TGCGCCAGCAGCCAAGTGGCAGGGGGCAGGGAGCAGTTCTTC
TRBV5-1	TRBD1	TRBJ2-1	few	CASSVLPTGGSSYNEQFF	TGCGCCAGCAGCGTGCTCCCGACAGGGGGCAGCTCCTACAATGAGCAGTTCTTC
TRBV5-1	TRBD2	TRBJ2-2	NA	CASSLDSGGTTGELFF	TGCGCCAGCAGCTTGGACAGCGGGGGGACCACCGGGGAGCTGTTTTTT
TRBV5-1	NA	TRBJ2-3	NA	CASSSDGTSRTDTQYF	TGCGCCAGCAGCTCCGACGGGACCTCGCGCACAGATACGCAGTATTTT
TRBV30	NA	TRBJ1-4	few	CAWTGQLQSEKLFF	TGTGCCTGGACGGGACAACTGCAAAGTGAAAAACTGTTTTTT
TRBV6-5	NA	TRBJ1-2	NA	CASRLSQGAYGYTF	TGTGCCAGCAGATTATCTCAAGGGGCTTATGGCTACACCTTC
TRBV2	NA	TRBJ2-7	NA	CASGDAYEQYF	TGTGCCAGCGGGGACGCCTACGAGCAGTACTTC
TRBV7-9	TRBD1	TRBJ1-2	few	CASSGPGTVYGYTF	TGTGCCAGCAGTGGGCCGGGGACAGTCTATGGCTACACCTTC
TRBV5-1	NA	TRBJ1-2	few	CASSPTENYGYTF	TGCGCCAGCAGCCCCACAGAGAACTATGGCTACACCTTC
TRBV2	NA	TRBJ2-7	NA	CASSELDYEQYF	TGTGCCAGCAGTGAACTAGACTACGAGCAGTACTTC
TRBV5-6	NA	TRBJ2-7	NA	CASSLTGAPEYEQYF	TGTGCCAGCAGCTTGACGGGGGCCCCCGAGTACGAGCAGTACTTC
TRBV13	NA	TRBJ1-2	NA	CASSSGRGLHYGYTF	TGTGCCAGCAGCTCCGGCCGGGGGTTACACTATGGCTACACCTTC
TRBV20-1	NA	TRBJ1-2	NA	CSARSEYGYTF	TGCAGTGCTAGATCGGAGTATGGCTACACCTTC
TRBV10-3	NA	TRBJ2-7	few	CAIRDYRQYDYEQYF	TGTGCCATCAGGGACTACCGACAGTACGACTACGAGCAGTACTTC
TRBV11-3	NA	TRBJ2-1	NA	CASSAGAINEQFF	TGTGCCAGCAGCGCGGGGGCGATCAATGAGCAGTTCTTC
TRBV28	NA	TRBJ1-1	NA	CASSLGGGDTEAFF	TGTGCCAGCAGTTTAGGAGGAGGGGACACTGAAGCTTTCTTT
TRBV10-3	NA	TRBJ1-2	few	CAISGWRDGYTF	TGTGCCATCAGTGGTTGGAGGGACGGCTACACCTTC
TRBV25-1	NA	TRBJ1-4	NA	CASSERGEKLFF	TGTGCCAGCAGTGAAAGGGGGGAAAAACTGTTTTTT
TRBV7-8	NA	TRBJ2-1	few	CASSLRRQASLYNEQFF	TGTGCCAGCAGCCTCCGCCGTCAAGCCTCGCTTTACAATGAGCAGTTCTTC
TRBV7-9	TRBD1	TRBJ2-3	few	CASSGQGTDTQYF	TGTGCCAGCAGCGGACAGGGAACAGATACGCAGTATTTT
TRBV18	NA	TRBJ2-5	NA	CASSPRALGAQETQYF	TGTGCCAGCTCACCACGGGCCTTGGGGGCCCAAGAGACCCAGTACTTC
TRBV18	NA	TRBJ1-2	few	CASSPPVTYGYTF	TGTGCCAGCTCACCACCGGTTACCTATGGCTACACCTTC
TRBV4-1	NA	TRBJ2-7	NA	CASSQALLTGPVSYEQYF	TGCGCCAGCAGCCAAGCCCTTCTAACAGGGCCCGTCTCCTACGAGCAGTACTTC
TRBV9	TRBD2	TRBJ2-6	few	CASSSRAGAGANVLTF	TGTGCCAGCAGCTCCCGAGCGGGGGCTGGGGCCAACGTCCTGACTTTC
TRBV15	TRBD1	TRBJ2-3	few	CATSSTRAGGIRDTQYF	TGTGCCACCAGCAGCACACGGGCAGGGGGCATCAGGGATACGCAGTATTTT
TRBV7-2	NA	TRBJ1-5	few	CASSPGTINQPQHF	TGTGCCAGCAGCCCCGGGACAATCAACCAGCCCCAGCATTTT
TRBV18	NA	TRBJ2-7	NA	CASSLVAPYEQYF	TGTGCCAGCTCCCTTGTGGCCCCCTACGAGCAGTACTTC
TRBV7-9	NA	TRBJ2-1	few	CASLPRAEEEQFF	TGTGCCAGCCTCCCTAGGGCGGAGGAAGAGCAGTTCTTC
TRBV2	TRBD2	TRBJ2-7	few	CASIRLAGGSYEQYF	TGTGCCAGCATAAGACTAGCGGGGGGGAGCTACGAGCAGTACTTC
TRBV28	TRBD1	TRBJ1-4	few	CASSGDSRSTNEKLFF	TGTGCCAGCAGCGGGGACAGCCGATCAACTAATGAAAAACTGTTTTTT
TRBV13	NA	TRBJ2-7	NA	CASSLGQPTYEQYF	TGTGCCAGCAGCTTAGGACAGCCTACCTACGAGCAGTACTTC
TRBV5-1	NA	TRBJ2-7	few	CASTRGPGEQYF	TGCGCCAGCACCCGAGGGCCCGGCGAGCAGTACTTC
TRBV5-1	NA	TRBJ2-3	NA	CASSSGRSTDTQYF	TGCGCCAGCAGCTCGGGACGGAGCACAGATACGCAGTATTTT
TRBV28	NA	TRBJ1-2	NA	CASSSPGTLYGIYGYTF	TGTGCCAGCAGTTCTCCCGGGACTCTATACGGGATCTATGGCTACACCTTC
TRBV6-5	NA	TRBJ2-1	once	CASSRSYNEQFF	TGTGCCAGCAGCCGGTCCTACAATGAGCAGTTCTTC